This entry describes one TCR beta chain. The antigen is unknown. This sample was included in a study of cytomegalovirus exposure and HLA in healthy donors. V lost 6 bases to trimming and J lost 3 bases, with 35 bases between them. Germline CDR1 SQVTM, CDR2 ANQGSEA. The CDR3 totals 20 residues. PCR employed 60 Vbeta and 13 Jbeta primers. Produced via immunoSEQ multiplex PCR; TCRdb's table is partial and in-frame only. This table holds 130,000 to 150,000 clones. Study conclusions and caveats: In an earlier analysis, in under 700 donors, most V segments appeared productive either ~87% or ~30% of the time. Associated with cytomegalovirus, according to the listing, were 150 to 200 TCR beta chains. Judged likely to be a sequencing artifact was a cluster of highly shared sequence variants.

The V and J genes are TRBV29-1 and TRBJ1-1, with D tentatively TRBD1 (6 bases). The receptor comes from a male donor in good health and CMV-seronegative. Sequencing was done on a sample of PBMCs. For the CDR3, the DNA is TGCAGCGTCTCCGGGACATCCCTATTCGGTTCAAGTGGGTGGGACACTGAAGCTTTCTTT. Amino acids: CSVSGTSLFGSSGWDTEAFF.